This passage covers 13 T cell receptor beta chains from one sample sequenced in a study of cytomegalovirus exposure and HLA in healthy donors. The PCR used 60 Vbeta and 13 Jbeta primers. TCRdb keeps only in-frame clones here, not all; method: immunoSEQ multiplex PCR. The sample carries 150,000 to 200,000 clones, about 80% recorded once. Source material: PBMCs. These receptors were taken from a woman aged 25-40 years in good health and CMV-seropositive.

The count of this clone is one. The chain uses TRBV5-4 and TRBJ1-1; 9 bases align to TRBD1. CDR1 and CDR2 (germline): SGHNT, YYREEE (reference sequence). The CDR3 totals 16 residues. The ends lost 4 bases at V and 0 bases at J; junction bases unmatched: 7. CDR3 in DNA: TGTGCCAGCAGCGGAGGACAGGGGCCTATGAACACTGAAGCTTTCTTT. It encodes CASSGGQGPMNTEAFF.

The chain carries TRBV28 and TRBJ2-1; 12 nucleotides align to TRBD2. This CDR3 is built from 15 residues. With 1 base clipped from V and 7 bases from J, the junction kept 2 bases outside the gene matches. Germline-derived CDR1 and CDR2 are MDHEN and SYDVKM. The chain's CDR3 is CASSLFGLAGNEQFF. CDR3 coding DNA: TGTGCCAGCAGTTTATTCGGACTAGCGGGGAATGAGCAGTTCTTC.

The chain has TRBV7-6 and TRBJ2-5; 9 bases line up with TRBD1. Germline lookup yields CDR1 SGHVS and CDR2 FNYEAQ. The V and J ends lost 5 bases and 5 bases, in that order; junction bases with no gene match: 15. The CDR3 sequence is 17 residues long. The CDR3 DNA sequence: TGTGCCAGCAGCCTGGGACAGGGAAAAGCAAGAAGGGAGACCCAGTACTTC. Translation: CASSLGQGKARRETQYF.

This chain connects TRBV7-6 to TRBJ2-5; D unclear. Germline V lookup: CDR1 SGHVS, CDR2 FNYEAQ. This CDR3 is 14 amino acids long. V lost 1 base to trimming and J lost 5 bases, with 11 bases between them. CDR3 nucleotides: TGTGCCAGCAGCTTAGAGGCGGCGGTGGAGACCCAGTACTTC. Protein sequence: CASSLEAAVETQYF.

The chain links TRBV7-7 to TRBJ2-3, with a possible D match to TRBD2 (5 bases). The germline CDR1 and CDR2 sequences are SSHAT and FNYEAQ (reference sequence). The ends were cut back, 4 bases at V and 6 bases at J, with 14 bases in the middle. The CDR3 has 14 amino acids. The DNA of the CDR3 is TGTGCCAGCAGCTCCTTGGGCCGAGGGGATACGCAGTATTTT. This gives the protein CASSSLGRGDTQYF.

The CDR3, as DNA: TGTGCCAGCAGCGACGGACTAGCGGGAGAGCAGTACTTC. Its translation: CASSDGLAGEQYF. The chain joins TRBV7-2 to TRBJ2-7, with 12 bases that match TRBD2. Germline lookup yields CDR1 SGHTA and CDR2 FQGNSA. The CDR3 spans 13 residues. Trimming at V came to 5 bases and at J to 7 bases, leaving 3 bases not matched to a gene.

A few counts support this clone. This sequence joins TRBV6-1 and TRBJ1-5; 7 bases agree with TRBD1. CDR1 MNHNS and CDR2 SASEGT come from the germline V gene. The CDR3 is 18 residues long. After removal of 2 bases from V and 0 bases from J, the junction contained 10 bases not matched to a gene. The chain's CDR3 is CASSEWGQNYYSNQPQHF. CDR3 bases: TGTGCCAGCAGTGAATGGGGACAGAACTATTATAGCAATCAGCCCCAGCATTTT.

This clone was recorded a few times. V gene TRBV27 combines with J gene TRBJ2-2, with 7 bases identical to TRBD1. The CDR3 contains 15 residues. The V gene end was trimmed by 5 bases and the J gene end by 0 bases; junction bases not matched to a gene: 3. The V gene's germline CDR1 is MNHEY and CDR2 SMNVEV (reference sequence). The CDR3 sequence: CASSRGQANTGELFF. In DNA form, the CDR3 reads TGTGCCAGCAGTCGTGGACAGGCGAACACCGGGGAGCTGTTTTTT.

As DNA, the CDR3 is TGTGCCAGCAGCCAAGAAACAGGGGGTAACTATGGCTACACCTTC. Its translation is CASSQETGGNYGYTF. The chain combines TRBV4-2 with TRBJ1-2; 8 nucleotides align to TRBD1. Unmatched junction bases numbered 1, after V lost 0 bases and J lost 1 base. The CDR3 consists of 15 residues. Germline V gene lookup returns CDR1 LGHNA and CDR2 YNFKEQ.

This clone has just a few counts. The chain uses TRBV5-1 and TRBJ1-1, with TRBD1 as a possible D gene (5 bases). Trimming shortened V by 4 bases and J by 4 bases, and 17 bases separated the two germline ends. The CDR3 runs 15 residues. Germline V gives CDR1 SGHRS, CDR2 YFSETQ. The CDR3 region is CASSGTGFWGTEAFF. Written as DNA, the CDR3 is TGCGCCAGCAGCGGAACAGGCTTCTGGGGCACTGAAGCTTTCTTT. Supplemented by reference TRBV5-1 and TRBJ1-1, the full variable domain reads KAGVTQTPRYLIKTRGQQVTLSCSPISGHRSVSWYQQTPGQGLQFLFEYFSETQRNKGNFPGRFSGRQFSNSRSEMNVSTLELGDSALYLCASSGTGFWGTEAFFGQGTRLTVV.

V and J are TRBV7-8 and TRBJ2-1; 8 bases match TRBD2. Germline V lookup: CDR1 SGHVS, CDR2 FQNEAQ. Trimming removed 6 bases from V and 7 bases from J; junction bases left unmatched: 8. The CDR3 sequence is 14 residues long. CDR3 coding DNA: TGTGCCAGCAGTTATGAGCGGGAGTGGAATGAGCAGTTCTTC. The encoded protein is CASSYEREWNEQFF.

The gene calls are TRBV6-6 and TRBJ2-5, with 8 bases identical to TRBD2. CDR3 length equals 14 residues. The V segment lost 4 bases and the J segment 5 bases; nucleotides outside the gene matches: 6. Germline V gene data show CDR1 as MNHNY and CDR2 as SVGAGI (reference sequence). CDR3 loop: CASSSSGGRETQYF. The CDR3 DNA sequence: TGTGCCAGCAGTTCCTCGGGGGGGCGTGAGACCCAGTACTTC.

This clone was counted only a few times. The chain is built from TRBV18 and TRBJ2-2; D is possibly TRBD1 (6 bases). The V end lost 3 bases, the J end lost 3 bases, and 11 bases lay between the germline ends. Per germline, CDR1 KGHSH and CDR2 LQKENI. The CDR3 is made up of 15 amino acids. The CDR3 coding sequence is TGTGCCAGCTCACCCCCAACAGGGTACACCGGGGAGCTGTTTTTT. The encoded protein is CASSPPTGYTGELFF.